This TCR beta chain was sequenced for a study of T cell changes during pregnancy in multiple sclerosis. V shed 5 bases, J shed 0 bases, and the junction held 6 bases outside the gene matches. The germline CDR1 and CDR2 sequences are SEHNR and FQNEAQ (reference sequence). The CDR3 is made up of 16 amino acids. The method was immunoSEQ multiplex PCR; TCRdb's version includes in-frame clones alone and lacks a portion of them. In the table there are tens of thousands of clones, 88% of which are singletons. Source: CD8+ T cells from peripheral blood mononuclear cells, taken after pregnancy. The clonotype was recovered from a female donor in good health, enrolled as a control in a pregnancy study. The chain combines TRBV7-9 with TRBJ2-2; TRBD2 aligns across 7 bases. Here the CDR3 reads CASSPAGTTNTGELFF. The DNA of the CDR3 is TGTGCCAGCAGCCCAGCCGGGACTACGAACACCGGGGAGCTGTTTTTT.